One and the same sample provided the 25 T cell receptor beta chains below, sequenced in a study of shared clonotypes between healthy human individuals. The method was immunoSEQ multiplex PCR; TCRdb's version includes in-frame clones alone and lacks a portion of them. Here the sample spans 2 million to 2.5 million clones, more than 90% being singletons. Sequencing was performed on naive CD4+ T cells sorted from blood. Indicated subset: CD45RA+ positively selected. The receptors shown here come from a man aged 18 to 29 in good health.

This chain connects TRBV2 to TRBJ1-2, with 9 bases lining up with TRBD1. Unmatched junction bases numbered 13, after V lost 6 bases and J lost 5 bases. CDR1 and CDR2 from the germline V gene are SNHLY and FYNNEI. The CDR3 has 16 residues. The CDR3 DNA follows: TGTGCCAGCAGCGTAAATTCCGGGACAGGGCTATATGGCTACACCTTC. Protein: CASSVNSGTGLYGYTF.

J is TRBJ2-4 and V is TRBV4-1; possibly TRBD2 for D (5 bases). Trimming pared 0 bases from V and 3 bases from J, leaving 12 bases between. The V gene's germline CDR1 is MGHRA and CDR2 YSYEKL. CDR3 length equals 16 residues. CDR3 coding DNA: TGCGCCAGCAGCCAAGAAGAGGGCCAGATCAAAAACATTCAGTACTTC. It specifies CASSQEEGQIKNIQYF.

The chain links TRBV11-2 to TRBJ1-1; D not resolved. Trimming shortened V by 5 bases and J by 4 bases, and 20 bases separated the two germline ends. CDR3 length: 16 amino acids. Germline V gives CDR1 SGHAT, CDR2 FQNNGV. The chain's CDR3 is CASSEGVFTGITEAFF. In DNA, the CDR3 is TGTGCCAGCAGCGAGGGAGTATTTACGGGGATCACTGAAGCTTTCTTT. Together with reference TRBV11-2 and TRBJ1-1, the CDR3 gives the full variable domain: EAGVAQSPRYKIIEKRQSVAFWCNPISGHATLYWYQQILGQGPKLLIQFQNNGVVDDSQLPKDRFSAERLKGVDSTLKIQPAKLEDSAVYLCASSEGVFTGITEAFFGQGTRLTVV.

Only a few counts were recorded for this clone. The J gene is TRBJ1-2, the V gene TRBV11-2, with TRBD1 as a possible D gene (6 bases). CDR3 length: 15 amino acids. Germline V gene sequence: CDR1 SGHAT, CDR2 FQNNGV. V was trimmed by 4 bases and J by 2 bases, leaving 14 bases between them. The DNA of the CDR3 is TGTGCCAGCAGCTCACGGACAGCGACAAACTATGGCTACACCTTC. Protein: CASSSRTATNYGYTF.

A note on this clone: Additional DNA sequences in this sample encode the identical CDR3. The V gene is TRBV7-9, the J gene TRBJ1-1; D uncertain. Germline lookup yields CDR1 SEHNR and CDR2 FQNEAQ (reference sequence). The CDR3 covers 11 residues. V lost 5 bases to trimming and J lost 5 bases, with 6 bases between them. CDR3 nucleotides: TGTGCCAGCAGCCCCCTTACTGAAGCTTTCTTT. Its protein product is CASSPLTEAFF.

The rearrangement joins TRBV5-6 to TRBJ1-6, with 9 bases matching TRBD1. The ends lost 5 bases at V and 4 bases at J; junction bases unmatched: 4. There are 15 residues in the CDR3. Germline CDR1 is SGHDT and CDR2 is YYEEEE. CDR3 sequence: CASSYGQGYNSPLHF. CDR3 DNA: TGTGCCAGCAGTTACGGACAGGGGTATAATTCACCCCTCCACTTT.

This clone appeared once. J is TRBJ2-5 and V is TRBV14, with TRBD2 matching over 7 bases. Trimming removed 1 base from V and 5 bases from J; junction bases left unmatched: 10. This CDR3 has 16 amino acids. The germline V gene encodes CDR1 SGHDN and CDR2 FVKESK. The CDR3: CASSQGRRERAETQYF. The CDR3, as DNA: TGTGCCAGCAGCCAAGGACGGCGGGAGAGGGCCGAGACCCAGTACTTC.

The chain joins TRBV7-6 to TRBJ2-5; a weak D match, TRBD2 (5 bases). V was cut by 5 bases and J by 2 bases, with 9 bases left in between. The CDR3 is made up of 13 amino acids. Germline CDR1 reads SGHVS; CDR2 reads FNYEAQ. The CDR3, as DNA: TGTGCCAGCAGCGGACTGGGACAAGAGACCCAGTACTTC. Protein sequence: CASSGLGQETQYF.

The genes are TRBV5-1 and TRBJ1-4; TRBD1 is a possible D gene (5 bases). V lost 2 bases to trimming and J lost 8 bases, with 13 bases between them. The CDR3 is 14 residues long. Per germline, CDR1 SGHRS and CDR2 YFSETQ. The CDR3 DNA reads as TGCGCCAGCAGCTTCAGGGCGCCGCGAGAAAAACTGTTTTTT. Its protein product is CASSFRAPREKLFF.

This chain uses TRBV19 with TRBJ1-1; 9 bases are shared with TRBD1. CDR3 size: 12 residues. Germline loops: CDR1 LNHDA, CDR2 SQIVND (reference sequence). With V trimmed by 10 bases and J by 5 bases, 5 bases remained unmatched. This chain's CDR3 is CATRGQGTEAFF. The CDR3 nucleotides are TGTGCCACCCGCGGACAGGGGACTGAAGCTTTCTTT.

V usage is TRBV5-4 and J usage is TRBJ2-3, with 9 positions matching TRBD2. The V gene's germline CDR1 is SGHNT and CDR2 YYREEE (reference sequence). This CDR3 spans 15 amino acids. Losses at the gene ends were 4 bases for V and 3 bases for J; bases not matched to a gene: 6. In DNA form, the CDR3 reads TGTGCCAGCAGCGGTAGCGGGAGTAGGACAGATACGCAGTATTTT. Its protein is CASSGSGSRTDTQYF.

CDR3 sequence (DNA): TGCGCCAGCAGCTGGGGTCTATCCATAAAGGGAAGCACAGATACGCAGTATTTT. Translating it yields CASSWGLSIKGSTDTQYF. The chain joins TRBV5-1 to TRBJ2-3; D unresolved. V gave up 3 bases and J gave up 0 bases, with 20 bases separating them. CDR3 length: 18 residues. In germline, CDR1 is SGHRS, CDR2 YFSETQ.

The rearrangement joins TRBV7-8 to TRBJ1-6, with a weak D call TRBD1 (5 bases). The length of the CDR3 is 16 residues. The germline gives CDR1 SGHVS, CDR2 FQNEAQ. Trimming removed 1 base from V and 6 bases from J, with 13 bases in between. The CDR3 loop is CASSLDAGVANSPLHF. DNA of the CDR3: TGTGCCAGCAGCTTAGACGCGGGGGTGGCTAATTCACCCCTCCACTTT.

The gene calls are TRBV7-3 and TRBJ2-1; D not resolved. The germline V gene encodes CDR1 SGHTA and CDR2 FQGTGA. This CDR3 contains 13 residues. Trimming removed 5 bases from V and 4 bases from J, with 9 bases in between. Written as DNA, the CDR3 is TGTGCCAGCAGCCTACAGAGATACAATGAGCAGTTCTTC. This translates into CASSLQRYNEQFF.

The DNA for the CDR3 is TGTGCCAGCAGCTTAGGGTCGGCAGGGAAAACCGGGAGCTACACCTTC. Its translation: CASSLGSAGKTGSYTF. The chain employs TRBV7-9 and TRBJ1-2; maybe TRBD1 (5 bases). Germline CDR1 and CDR2: SEHNR and FQNEAQ (reference sequence). This CDR3 has 16 amino acids. The V gene lost 1 base and the J gene lost 9 bases, with 21 bases spanning the gap.

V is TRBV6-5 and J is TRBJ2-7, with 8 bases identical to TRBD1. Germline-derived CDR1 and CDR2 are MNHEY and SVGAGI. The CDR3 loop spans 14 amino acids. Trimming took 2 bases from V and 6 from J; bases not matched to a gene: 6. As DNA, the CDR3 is TGTGCCAGCAGTTACACAGGGGGGCCCCGCGAGCAGTACTTC. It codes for CASSYTGGPREQYF.

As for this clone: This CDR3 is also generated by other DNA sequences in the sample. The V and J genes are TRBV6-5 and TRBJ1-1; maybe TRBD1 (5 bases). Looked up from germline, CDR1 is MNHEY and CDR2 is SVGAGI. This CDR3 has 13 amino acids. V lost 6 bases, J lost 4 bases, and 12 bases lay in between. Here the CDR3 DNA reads TGTGCCAGCAGCCTAGGGGTAGGCACTGAAGCTTTCTTT. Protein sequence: CASSLGVGTEAFF.

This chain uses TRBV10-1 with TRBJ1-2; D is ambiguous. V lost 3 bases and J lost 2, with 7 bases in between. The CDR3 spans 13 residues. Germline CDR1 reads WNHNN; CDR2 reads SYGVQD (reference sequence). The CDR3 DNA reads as TGCGCCAGCAGTGACCGGGGAAACTATGGCTACACCTTC. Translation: CASSDRGNYGYTF.

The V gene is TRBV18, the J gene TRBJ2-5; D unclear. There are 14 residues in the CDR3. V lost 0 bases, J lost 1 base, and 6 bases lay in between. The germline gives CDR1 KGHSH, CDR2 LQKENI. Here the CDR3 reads CASSPPALQETQYF. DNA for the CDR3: TGTGCCAGCTCACCACCTGCCCTCCAAGAGACCCAGTACTTC.

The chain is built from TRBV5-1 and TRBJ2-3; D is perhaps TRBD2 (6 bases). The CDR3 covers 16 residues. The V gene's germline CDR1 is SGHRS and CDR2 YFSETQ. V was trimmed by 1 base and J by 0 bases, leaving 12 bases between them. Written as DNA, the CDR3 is TGCGCCAGCAGCTTGTTGGGGGAGGCTAGCACAGATACGCAGTATTTT. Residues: CASSLLGEASTDTQYF.

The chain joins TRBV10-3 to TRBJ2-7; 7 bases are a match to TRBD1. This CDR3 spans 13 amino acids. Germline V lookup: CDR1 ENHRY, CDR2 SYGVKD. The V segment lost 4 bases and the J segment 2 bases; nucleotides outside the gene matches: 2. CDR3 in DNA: TGTGCCATCAGTGTCGGGACAGCCTACGAGCAGTACTTC. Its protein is CAISVGTAYEQYF.

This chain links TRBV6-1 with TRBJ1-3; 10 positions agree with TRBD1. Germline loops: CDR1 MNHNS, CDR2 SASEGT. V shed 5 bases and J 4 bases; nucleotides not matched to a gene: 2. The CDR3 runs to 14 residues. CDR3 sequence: CASSRTGGGNTIYF. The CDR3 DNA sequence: TGTGCCAGCAGTCGGACAGGGGGAGGAAACACCATATATTTT.

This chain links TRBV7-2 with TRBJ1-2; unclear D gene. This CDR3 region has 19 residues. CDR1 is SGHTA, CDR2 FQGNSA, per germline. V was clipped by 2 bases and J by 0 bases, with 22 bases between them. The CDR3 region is CASSLLTASNYGPNYGYTF. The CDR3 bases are TGTGCCAGCAGCTTATTAACAGCATCTAACTACGGGCCTAACTATGGCTACACCTTC.

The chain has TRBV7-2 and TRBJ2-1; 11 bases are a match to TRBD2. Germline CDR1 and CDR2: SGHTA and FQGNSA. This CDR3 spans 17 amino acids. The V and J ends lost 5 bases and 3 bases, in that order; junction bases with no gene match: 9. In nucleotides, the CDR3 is TGTGCCAGCAGCCCGCGACTCCTAGCGGGAGGCTACAATGAGCAGTTCTTC. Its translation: CASSPRLLAGGYNEQFF. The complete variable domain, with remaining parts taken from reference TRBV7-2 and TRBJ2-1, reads GAGVSQSPSNKVTEKGKDVELRCDPISGHTALYWYRQSLGQGLEFLIYFQGNSAPDKSGLPSDRFSAERTGGSVSTLTIQRTQQEDSAVYLCASSPRLLAGGYNEQFFGPGTRLTVL.

CDR3 DNA: TGTGCCAGCAGCCCAGACACCTACGAGCAGTACTTC. Its protein product is CASSPDTYEQYF. The genes are TRBV4-2 and TRBJ2-7; no reliable D call. The CDR3 loop spans 12 amino acids. Germline CDR1 is LGHNA and CDR2 is YNFKEQ. The V and J ends lost 4 bases and 2 bases respectively, with 6 bases between them.